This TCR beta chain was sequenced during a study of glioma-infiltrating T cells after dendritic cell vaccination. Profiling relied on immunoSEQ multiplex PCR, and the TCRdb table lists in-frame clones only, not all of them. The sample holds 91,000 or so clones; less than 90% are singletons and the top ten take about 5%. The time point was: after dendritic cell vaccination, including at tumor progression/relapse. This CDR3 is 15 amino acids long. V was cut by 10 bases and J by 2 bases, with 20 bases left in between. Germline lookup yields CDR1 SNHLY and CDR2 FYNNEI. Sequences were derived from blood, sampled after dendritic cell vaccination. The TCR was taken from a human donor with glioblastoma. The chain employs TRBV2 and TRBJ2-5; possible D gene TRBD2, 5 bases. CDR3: CATTRPERRQETQYF. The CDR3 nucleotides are TGTGCCACCACCCGACCGGAGCGGCGACAAGAGACCCAGTACTTC. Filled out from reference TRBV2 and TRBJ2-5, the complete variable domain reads EPEVTQTPSHQVTQMGQEVILRCVPISNHLYFYWYRQILGQKVEFLVSFYNNEISEKSEIFDDQFSVERPDGSNFTLKIRSTKLEDSAMYFCATTRPERRQETQYFGPGTRLLVL.